Below are 14 T cell receptor beta chains sequenced from a single sample in a study of shared clonotypes between healthy human individuals. Some clones are missing from TCRdb's copy, which holds only in-frame ones; the method was immunoSEQ multiplex PCR. The sample lists around 690,000 clones; less than 95% were seen once. The sequenced sample was memory CD8+ T cells from PBMCs. Indicated subset: CD45RO+ cells pooled with CCR7-negative TemRA cells. These receptors all stem from a man between 18 and 29 years old in good health. Some clones in this sample may be carry-over from other donors' samples.

The chain couples TRBV5-8 to TRBJ1-2; D unclear. The germline V gene encodes CDR1 SGHTS and CDR2 YDEGEE. The CDR3 covers 15 residues. V was pared by 4 bases and J by 4 bases, with 17 bases between. The CDR3 protein is CASSPGPTTGYGYTF. DNA of the CDR3: TGTGCCAGCAGCCCAGGACCGACGACTGGCTATGGCTACACCTTC.

The chain has TRBV9 and TRBJ2-3, with 7 bases fitting TRBD2. Looked up from germline, CDR1 is SGDLS and CDR2 is YYNGEE. The V gene end was trimmed by 3 bases and the J gene end by 1 base; junction bases not matched to a gene: 8. CDR3 length: 16 residues. CDR3 bases: TGTGCCAGCAGCGCTGGGAGGCTAGCGGGCACAGATACGCAGTATTTT. It is translated as CASSAGRLAGTDTQYF.

The chain uses TRBV29-1 and TRBJ2-3; TRBD2 matches 9 bases. The length of the CDR3 is 14 residues. The germline CDR1 and CDR2 sequences are SQVTM and ANQGSEA. With V trimmed by 3 bases and J by 5 bases, 6 bases remained unmatched. This CDR3 reads CSVDLREGLDTQYF. DNA for the CDR3: TGCAGCGTTGATTTGCGGGAGGGGCTAGATACGCAGTATTTT.

The rearrangement uses TRBV5-1 and TRBJ2-3; 10 nucleotides align to TRBD2. CDR1 is SGHRS, CDR2 YFSETQ, per germline. Unmatched junction bases numbered 4, after V lost 0 bases and J lost 3 bases. The CDR3 has 16 residues. CDR3 DNA sequence: TGCGCCAGCAGCTTGGTGTCTAGCGGGAGAACAGATACGCAGTATTTT. Its protein is CASSLVSSGRTDTQYF.

V is TRBV4-2 and J is TRBJ2-2; D is ambiguous. The CDR3 length is 14 residues. V was cut by 4 bases and J by 2 bases, with 8 bases left in between. Germline V lookup: CDR1 LGHNA, CDR2 YNFKEQ. The chain's CDR3 is CASSPRINTGELFF. CDR3 nucleotides: TGTGCCAGCAGCCCCAGGATCAACACCGGGGAGCTGTTTTTT.

The chain joins TRBV28 to TRBJ2-7; D possibly corresponds to TRBD1 (5 bases). Trimming removed 2 bases at V and 0 bases at J, with 14 bases between. The CDR3 totals 16 residues. Germline CDR1 and CDR2: MDHEN and SYDVKM. CDR3 nucleotides: TGTGCCAGCAGTTTACCAGGACATTTGAGCTCCTACGAGCAGTACTTC. Translation: CASSLPGHLSSYEQYF.

This chain connects TRBV9 to TRBJ2-2; D uncertain. The CDR3 sequence is 16 residues long. The germline CDR1 and CDR2 sequences are SGDLS and YYNGEE. V was cut by 0 bases and J by 3 bases, with 12 bases left in between. The CDR3 here is CASSVVERAHTGELFF. DNA for the CDR3: TGTGCCAGCAGCGTAGTCGAAAGGGCGCACACCGGGGAGCTGTTTTTT.

The chain couples TRBV9 to TRBJ2-7, with TRBD1 matching 8 bases. The CDR3 loop spans 13 amino acids. CDR1 SGDLS and CDR2 YYNGEE come from the germline V gene. Germline trimming cut 3 bases from V and 5 bases from J; bases unmatched to any gene: 4. The CDR3 DNA reads TGTGCCAGCAGCGGGACAGGGTTCGACGAGCAGTACTTC. This gives the protein CASSGTGFDEQYF.

A single count supports this clone. The chain uses TRBV6-9 and TRBJ2-1; D gene unclear. Germline V gene sequence: CDR1 MNHGY, CDR2 SVAAGI. The V and J ends lost 6 bases and 5 bases respectively, with 14 bases between them. The CDR3 is 14 residues long. CDR3 sequence reads: CASRTTARNNEQFF. Written as DNA, the CDR3 is TGTGCCAGCAGGACGACTGCGAGAAACAATGAGCAGTTCTTC.

V gene TRBV27 combines with J gene TRBJ1-5; no clear D gene. The CDR3 loop spans 13 amino acids. Trimming pared 3 bases from V and 4 bases from J, leaving 7 bases between. Germline assignment: CDR1 MNHEY and CDR2 SMNVEV (reference sequence). The CDR3 loop is CASSFSPNQPQHF. CDR3 DNA: TGTGCCAGCAGTTTCAGTCCAAATCAGCCCCAGCATTTT.

The sample holds one count of this clone. The genes are TRBV29-1 and TRBJ1-3; D is ambiguous. Germline values: CDR1 SQVTM, CDR2 ANQGSEA. The ends were cut back, 5 bases at V and 3 bases at J, with 11 bases in the middle. The CDR3 sequence is 13 residues long. The CDR3 loop is CSVSVDFGNTIYF. Written as DNA, the CDR3 is TGCAGCGTTTCGGTAGATTTTGGAAACACCATATATTTT.

In regard to this clone: Other nucleotide sequences in the sample specify the same CDR3. CDR3 residues: CASSLRTGREETQYF. The CDR3 bases are TGTGCCAGCAGCTTAAGGACAGGCCGAGAAGAGACCCAGTACTTC. The chain carries TRBV7-9 and TRBJ2-5, with 7 bases fitting TRBD1. The CDR3 spans 15 residues. The V gene's germline CDR1 is SEHNR and CDR2 FQNEAQ (reference sequence). The junction had 6 bases not matched to a gene; V was cut back by 2 bases and J by 3 bases.

The chain's CDR3 is CASSRNSRKKSTDTQYF. Written as DNA, the CDR3 is TGTGCCAGCAGCCGTAACAGCAGGAAAAAGAGCACAGATACGCAGTATTTT. J is TRBJ2-3 and V is TRBV9; no firm D call. The CDR3 contains 17 residues. Germline-derived CDR1 and CDR2 are SGDLS and YYNGEE. The V end was cut by 4 bases, the J end by 0 bases, with 18 bases between. Drawing the rest from reference TRBV9 and TRBJ2-3, the complete variable domain is DSGVTQTPKHLITATGQRVTLRCSPRSGDLSVYWYQQSLDQGLQFLIQYYNGEERAKGNILERFSAQQFPDLHSELNLSSLELGDSALYFCASSRNSRKKSTDTQYFGPGTRLTVL.

This clone has only a few counts. The rearrangement links TRBV4-2 to TRBJ1-2, with D uncertain. Germline loops: CDR1 LGHNA, CDR2 YNFKEQ. The CDR3 sequence is 12 residues long. The ends were cut back, 0 bases at V and 8 bases at J, with 7 bases in the middle. Here the CDR3 DNA reads TGTGCCAGCAGCCAAGAGAGAGGAGGCTACACCTTC. This translates into CASSQERGGYTF.